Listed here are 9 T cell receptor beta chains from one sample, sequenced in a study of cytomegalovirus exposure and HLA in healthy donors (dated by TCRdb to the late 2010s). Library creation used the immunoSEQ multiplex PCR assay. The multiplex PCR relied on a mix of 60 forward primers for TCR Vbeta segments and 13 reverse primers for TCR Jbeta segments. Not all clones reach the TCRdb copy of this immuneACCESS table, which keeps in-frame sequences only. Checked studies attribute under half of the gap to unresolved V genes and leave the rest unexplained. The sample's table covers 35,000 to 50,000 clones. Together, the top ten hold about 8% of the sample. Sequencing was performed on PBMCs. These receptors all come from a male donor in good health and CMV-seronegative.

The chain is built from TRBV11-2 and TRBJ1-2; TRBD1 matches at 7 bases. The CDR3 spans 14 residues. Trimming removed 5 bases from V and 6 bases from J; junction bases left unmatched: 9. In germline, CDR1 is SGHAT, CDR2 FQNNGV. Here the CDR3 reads CASSAQTGRNGYTF. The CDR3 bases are TGTGCCAGCAGCGCCCAGACAGGGCGAAATGGCTACACCTTC.

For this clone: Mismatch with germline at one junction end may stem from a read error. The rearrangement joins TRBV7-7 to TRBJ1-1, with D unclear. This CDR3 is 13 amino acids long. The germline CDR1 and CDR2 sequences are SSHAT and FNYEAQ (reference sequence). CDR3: CASSLAGNTEAFF. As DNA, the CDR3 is TGTGCTAGCAGCCTCGCCGGGAACACTGAAGCTTTCTTT.

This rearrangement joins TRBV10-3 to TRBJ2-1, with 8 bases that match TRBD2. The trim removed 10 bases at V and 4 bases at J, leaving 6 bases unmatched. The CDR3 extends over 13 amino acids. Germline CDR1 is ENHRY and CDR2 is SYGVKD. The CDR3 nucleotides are TGTGCCACGACGACTAGCGTGTACAATGAGCAGTTCTTC. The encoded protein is CATTTSVYNEQFF.

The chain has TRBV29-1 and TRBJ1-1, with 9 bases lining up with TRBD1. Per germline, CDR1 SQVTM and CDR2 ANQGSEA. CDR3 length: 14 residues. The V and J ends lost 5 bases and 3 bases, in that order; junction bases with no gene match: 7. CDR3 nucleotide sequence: TGCAGCGTTAGAGCCCGACAGGGGGACACTGAAGCTTTCTTT. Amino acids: CSVRARQGDTEAFF.

CDR3 loop: CASRKRVRDTQYF. The DNA for the CDR3 is TGTGCCAGCAGAAAGCGGGTGCGAGATACGCAGTATTTT. The chain employs TRBV2 and TRBJ2-3; D possibly corresponds to TRBD2 (6 bases). CDR1 is SNHLY, CDR2 FYNNEI, per germline. Trimming took 6 bases from V and 5 from J, leaving 12 bases between them. The CDR3 length is 13 residues.

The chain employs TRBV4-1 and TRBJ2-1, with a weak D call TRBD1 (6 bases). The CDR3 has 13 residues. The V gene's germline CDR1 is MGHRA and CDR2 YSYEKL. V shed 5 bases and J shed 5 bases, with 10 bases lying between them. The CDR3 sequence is CASSLTGNNEQFF. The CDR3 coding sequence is TGCGCCAGCAGCTTGACAGGTAACAATGAGCAGTTCTTC.

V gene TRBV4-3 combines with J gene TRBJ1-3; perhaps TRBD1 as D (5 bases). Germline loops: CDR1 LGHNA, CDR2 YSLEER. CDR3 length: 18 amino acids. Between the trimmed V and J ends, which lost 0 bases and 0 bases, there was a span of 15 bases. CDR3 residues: CASSQDAAGRSSGNTIYF. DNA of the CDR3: TGCGCCAGCAGCCAAGATGCGGCGGGGCGAAGCTCTGGAAACACCATATATTTT.

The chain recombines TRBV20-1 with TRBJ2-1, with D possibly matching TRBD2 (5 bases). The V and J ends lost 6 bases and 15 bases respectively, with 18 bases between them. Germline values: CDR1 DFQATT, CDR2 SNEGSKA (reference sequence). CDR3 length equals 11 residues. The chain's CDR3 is CSATLDRVRFF. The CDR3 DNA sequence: TGCAGTGCGACACTAGACCGGGTGCGGTTCTTC.

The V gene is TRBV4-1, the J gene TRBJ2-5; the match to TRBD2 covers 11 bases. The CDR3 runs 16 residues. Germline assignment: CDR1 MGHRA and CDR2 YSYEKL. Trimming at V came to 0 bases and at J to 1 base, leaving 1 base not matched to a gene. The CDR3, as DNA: TGCGCCAGCAGCCAAGATGGGACTAGCGGCCAAGAGACCCAGTACTTC. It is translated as CASSQDGTSGQETQYF.